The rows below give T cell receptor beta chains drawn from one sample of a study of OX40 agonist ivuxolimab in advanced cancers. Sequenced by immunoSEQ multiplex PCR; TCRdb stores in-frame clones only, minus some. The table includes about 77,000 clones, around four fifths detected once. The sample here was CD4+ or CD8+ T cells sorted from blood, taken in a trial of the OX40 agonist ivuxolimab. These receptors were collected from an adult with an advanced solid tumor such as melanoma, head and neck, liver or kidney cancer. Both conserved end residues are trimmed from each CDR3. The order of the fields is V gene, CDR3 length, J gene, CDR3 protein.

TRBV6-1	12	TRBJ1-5	ASTRDRGDQPQH
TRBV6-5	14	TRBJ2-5	ASSYVSGTGQETQY
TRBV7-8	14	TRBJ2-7	ASSYGVAGQGAEQY
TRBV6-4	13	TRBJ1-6	ASSPTQGANSPLH
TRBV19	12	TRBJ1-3	ASWGGSSGNTIY
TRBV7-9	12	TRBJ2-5	ASSLGTAEETQY
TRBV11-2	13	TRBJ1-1	ASSLEATGGLKAF
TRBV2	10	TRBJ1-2	ASIEQGGGYT
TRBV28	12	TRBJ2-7	ASSRGGVVDEQY
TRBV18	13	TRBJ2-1	ASSRTRDFYNEQF
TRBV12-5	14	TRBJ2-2	ASGLGTSGNTGELF
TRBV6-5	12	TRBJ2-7	ASSGTGRPTEQY
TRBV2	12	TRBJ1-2	ASGGGPTSYGYT
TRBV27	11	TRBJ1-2	ASSLSVGFGYT
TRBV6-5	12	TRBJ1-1	ASSYSGGNTEAF
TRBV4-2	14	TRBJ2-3	ASRRTSGNPGDTQY
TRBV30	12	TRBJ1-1	AWTIRRGNTEAF
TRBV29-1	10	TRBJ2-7	SVYSLGNEQY
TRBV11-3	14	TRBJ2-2	ASSPGQGANPRELF
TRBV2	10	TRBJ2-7	ASTPASYEQY
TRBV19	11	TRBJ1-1	ASIGTPNTEAF
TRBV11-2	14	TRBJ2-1	ASSLLAGQVANEQF
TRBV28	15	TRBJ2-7	ASSLAGTSGRAYEQY
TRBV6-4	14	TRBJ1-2	ASSDLDAGSLRGYT
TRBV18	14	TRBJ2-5	ASSPPRQGGQETQY